Below are 22 T cell receptor beta chains sequenced from a single sample in a study of CD8+CD57+ T cells in acquired aplastic anemia. Genomic DNA, serving as template, underwent TCR beta VDJ and CDR3 profiling. TCRdb re-derived calls from the reads in MiXCR, one entry per CDR3 protein. The profile covers about 160,000 distinct CDR3 sequences, with around half appearing a single time and about 2.6% taken by the ten largest. Individuals selected for sequencing had exhibited CD8+CD57+ cell expansion on flow cytometry. The sequenced material came from sorted CD4+, CD8+, or CD8+CD57+ T cells (not recorded which) from PBMCs. Receptor source: a human donor with aplastic anemia.

V usage is TRBV19 and J usage is TRBJ2-5; D uncertain. Deletions cut 9 bases from V and 2 bases from J, with 13 bases between. The CDR3 spans 13 residues. CDR1 LNHDA and CDR2 SQIVND come from the germline V gene (reference sequence). In nucleotides, the CDR3 is TGTGCCAGCAGTTTGTGGCAGCAAGAGACCCAGTACTTC. This sequence encodes CASSLWQQETQYF. Full variable domain (rest looked up from reference TRBV19 and TRBJ2-5): DGGITQSPKYLFRKEGQNVTLSCEQNLNHDAMYWYRQDPGQGLRLIYYSQIVNDFQKGDIAEGYSVSREKKESFPLTVTSAQKNPTAFYLCASSLWQQETQYFGPGTRLLVL.

This clonotype was observed many times. The CDR3, as DNA: TGTGCCAGCAGTTTGGGACGTAGCGGATCCACAGATACGCAGTATTTT. Translation: CASSLGRSGSTDTQYF. The chain carries TRBV6-2 or TRBV6-3 and TRBJ2-3; D perhaps matches TRBD2 (6 bases). This CDR3 has 16 residues. The ends were cut back, 4 bases at V and 2 bases at J, with 16 bases in the middle. CDR1 is MNHEY and CDR2 is SVGEGT in the germline V gene.

The chain combines TRBV19 with TRBJ1-6, with 10 bases lining up with TRBD1. The V gene's germline CDR1 is LNHDA and CDR2 SQIVND (reference sequence). CDR3 length equals 15 residues. V lost 1 base to trimming and J lost 7 bases; unmatched junction nucleotides: 1. The CDR3 reads CASSIGDRGNSPLHF. The DNA for the CDR3 is TGTGCCAGTAGTATAGGGGACAGGGGCAATTCACCCCTCCACTTT.

V is TRBV20-1 and J is TRBJ1-2; D is unresolved. Trimming took 0 bases from V and 6 from J, leaving 8 bases between them. CDR1 and CDR2 (germline): DFQATT, SNEGSKA (reference sequence). The CDR3 extends over 12 amino acids. CDR3: CSARDEGNGYTF. The CDR3 coding sequence is TGCAGTGCTAGAGATGAGGGAAATGGCTACACCTTC.

The chain recombines TRBV3-1 with TRBJ2-3; TRBD2 matches at 10 bases. This CDR3 spans 15 amino acids. The ends lost 8 bases at V and 3 bases at J; junction bases unmatched: 8. CDR1 LGHDT and CDR2 YNNKEL come from the germline V gene (reference sequence). The CDR3, as DNA: TGTGCCAGCCGAGCGGGAGGGCAGTTGACAGATACGCAGTATTTT. The encoded protein is CASRAGGQLTDTQYF.

The rearrangement joins TRBV19 to TRBJ2-5, with D tentatively TRBD2 (5 bases). The CDR3 loop spans 13 amino acids. Germline V gene data show CDR1 as LNHDA and CDR2 as SQIVND (reference sequence). The V end lost 4 bases, the J end lost 1 base, and 7 bases lay between the germline ends. The DNA of the CDR3 is TGTGCCAGTAGTAGGGCGGGCCAAGAGACCCAGTACTTC. Translation gives CASSRAGQETQYF.

The chain is built from TRBV5-1 and TRBJ1-3; perhaps TRBD1 as D (5 bases). CDR1 and CDR2 (germline): SGHRS, YFSETQ. The CDR3 is made up of 16 amino acids. Trimming pared 4 bases from V and 0 bases from J, leaving 14 bases between. In DNA, the CDR3 is TGCGCCAGCAGCAGCGAGGGGCGTACCTCTGGAAACACCATATATTTT. It is translated as CASSSEGRTSGNTIYF.

V usage is TRBV15 and J usage is TRBJ1-4; D is undetermined. This CDR3 is built from 16 residues. CDR1 and CDR2 (germline): LNHNV, YYDKDF (reference sequence). V dropped 3 bases and J dropped 6 bases, with 17 bases sitting between them. CDR3 amino acids: CATSSNPSWNDEKLFF. For the CDR3, the DNA is TGTGCCACCAGCAGCAACCCAAGTTGGAATGATGAAAAACTGTTTTTT.

This sequence joins TRBV19 and TRBJ1-1; no clear D. The CDR3 extends over 14 amino acids. The germline CDR1 and CDR2 sequences are LNHDA and SQIVND (reference sequence). V gave up 7 bases and J gave up 3 bases, with 15 bases separating them. The CDR3: CASTRPPVDTEAFF. The CDR3 coding sequence is TGTGCCAGTACCCGTCCCCCGGTGGACACTGAAGCTTTCTTT.

Only a few counts were recorded for this clonotype. The CDR3 DNA reads as TGTGCCAGCAGCCGGGGGGAACAGCCCCAGCATTTT. Translated, it gives CASSRGEQPQHF. The V call is TRBV7-9, the J call TRBJ1-5; tentative D call: TRBD1 (5 bases). From germline, CDR1 is SEHNR and CDR2 FQNEAQ (reference sequence). This CDR3 comprises 12 residues. The V and J ends lost 5 bases and 7 bases respectively, with 9 bases between them.

Ten or more counts support this clonotype. This chain joins TRBV20-1 and TRBJ2-2; D uncertain. Looked up from germline, CDR1 is DFQATT and CDR2 is SNEGSKA (reference sequence). The CDR3 is 13 amino acids. The germline V and J ends were trimmed by 3 bases and 5 bases, with 10 bases remaining between them. CDR3 nucleotides: TGCAGTGCTAGGGGCGCGGTAACCGGGGAGCTGTTTTTT. It codes for CSARGAVTGELFF.

The V gene is TRBV20-1, the J gene TRBJ2-5; no definite D call. Trimming stripped 6 bases from V and 3 bases from J, with 20 bases between. The CDR3 is 15 residues long. CDR1 DFQATT and CDR2 SNEGSKA come from the germline V gene (reference sequence). The CDR3 DNA follows: TGCAGTGCCCATAATGCGGAGACTGAGAAAGAGACCCAGTACTTC. Amino acids: CSAHNAETEKETQYF.

This rearrangement joins TRBV9 to TRBJ1-1; no clear D gene. V was cut by 0 bases and J by 3 bases, with 12 bases left in between. The CDR3 length is 15 residues. Looked up from germline, CDR1 is SGDLS and CDR2 is YYNGEE. The CDR3 region is CASSVASGMYTEAFF. CDR3 in DNA: TGTGCCAGCAGCGTAGCTTCGGGCATGTACACTGAAGCTTTCTTT. Combining the CDR3 with reference TRBV9 and TRBJ1-1 gives the whole variable domain DSGVTQTPKHLITATGQRVTLRCSPRSGDLSVYWYQQSLDQGLQFLIQYYNGEERAKGNILERFSAQQFPDLHSELNLSSLELGDSALYFCASSVASGMYTEAFFGQGTRLTVV.

The J gene is TRBJ2-5, the V gene TRBV7-9; D is possibly TRBD1 (6 bases). CDR3 length: 12 amino acids. The V gene lost 3 bases and the J gene lost 7 bases, with 9 bases spanning the gap. Per the germline V gene, CDR1 is SEHNR and CDR2 is FQNEAQ (reference sequence). The CDR3 protein is CASSLGRGTQYF. Here the CDR3 DNA reads TGTGCCAGCAGCTTGGGCAGGGGGACCCAGTACTTC.

As concerns this clonotype: Without the conserved terminal phenylalanine or tryptophan, this CDR3 likely stems from a read error. The chain uses TRBV4-2 and TRBJ1-1; a weak D match, TRBD1 (5 bases). The germline CDR1 and CDR2 sequences are LGHNA and YNFKEQ. Between the trimmed V and J ends, which lost 0 bases and 1 base, there was a span of 15 bases. The CDR3 contains 17 residues. The CDR3 spells CASSQDGGLGGNTEAFL. Here the CDR3 DNA reads TGTGCCAGCAGCCAAGACGGAGGGCTGGGGGGGAACACTGAAGCTTTCTTA.

This clonotype was recorded at least ten times. The V call is TRBV7-9, the J call TRBJ2-5; perhaps TRBD1 as D (6 bases). The V and J ends lost 5 bases and 1 base respectively, with 11 bases between them. In germline, CDR1 is SEHNR, CDR2 FQNEAQ (reference sequence). The CDR3 consists of 14 residues. CDR3 DNA sequence: TGTGCCAGCAGCCCTCTAGGGGGCCAAGAGACCCAGTACTTC. Protein sequence: CASSPLGGQETQYF.

This clonotype was counted ten times or more. The chain uses TRBV9 and TRBJ2-1; 12 nucleotides match TRBD2. The V and J ends lost 0 bases and 9 bases, in that order; junction bases with no gene match: 7. The germline CDR1 and CDR2 sequences are SGDLS and YYNGEE. The CDR3 sequence is 16 residues long. CDR3 loop: CASSVEERLAGAEQFF. The DNA of the CDR3 is TGTGCCAGCAGCGTAGAGGAGCGACTAGCGGGGGCTGAGCAGTTCTTC.

On this clonotype: This clone may be a read error of a much larger clone one base away. V is TRBV6-4 and J is TRBJ2-1; D possibly corresponds to TRBD1 (6 bases). This CDR3 spans 13 amino acids. From germline, CDR1 is MRHNA and CDR2 SNTAGT. The CDR3 DNA follows: TGTGCCAGCAGTAGGTTCTCAGGGGATGAGCGGTTCTTC. This translates into CASSRFSGDERFF.

This clonotype was found many times. The chain carries TRBV6-1 and TRBJ1-2; the match to TRBD1 covers 7 bases. The CDR3 is made up of 17 amino acids. Germline trimming cut 0 bases from V and 1 base from J; bases unmatched to any gene: 8. Germline loops: CDR1 MNHNS, CDR2 SASEGT. CDR3 DNA sequence: TGTGCCAGCAGTGAAGCCCTCGGGACAGCTCTTAACTATGGCTACACCTTC. Amino acids: CASSEALGTALNYGYTF.

This clonotype was counted a single time. The chain employs TRBV15 and TRBJ2-1, with D maybe TRBD1 (5 bases). Germline CDR1 is LNHNV and CDR2 is YYDKDF (reference sequence). V lost 0 bases, J lost 3 bases, and 15 bases lay in between. The CDR3 is made up of 17 amino acids. The CDR3 protein is CATSRDHPGLNYNEQFF. The CDR3 nucleotides read TGTGCCACCAGCAGAGATCATCCAGGGTTAAACTACAATGAGCAGTTCTTC.

V and J are TRBV27 and TRBJ1-1; D possibly corresponds to TRBD1 (6 bases). Germline V lookup: CDR1 MNHEY, CDR2 SMNVEV (reference sequence). Trimming left V 4 bases short and J 0 bases short, with 15 bases between. This CDR3 spans 16 amino acids. The CDR3 nucleotides are TGTGCCAGCAGTTCCAACAGGGTAACCATGAACACTGAAGCTTTCTTT. This encodes CASSSNRVTMNTEAFF.

As to this clonotype: The conserved final phenylalanine or tryptophan is absent from the CDR3, which likely points to a read error. V gene TRBV12-3 or TRBV12-4 combines with J gene TRBJ2-7; TRBD1 matches at 7 bases. The CDR3 loop spans 15 amino acids. V lost 5 bases and J lost 0; bases outside the gene matches: 7. As DNA, the CDR3 is TGTGCCAGCAGTCCTCCCCACAGGGGCTCCTACGAGCAGTACCTC. Residues: CASSPPHRGSYEQYL.